The rows below give T cell receptor beta chains drawn from one sample of a study of blood T cell repertoires in COVID-19. Libraries were prepared by immunoSEQ multiplex PCR; TCRdb keeps only in-frame clonotypes and omits some of them. Here the sample spans 60,000 to 85,000 clones, about nine tenths being singletons. Specimen: peripheral blood. The receptors come from a man in his fifties or sixties with active COVID-19. Each CDR3 is given with its conserved first and last residue. A D gene is named only where the DNA matches it firmly. Clone size is given for some rows only: seen once, a few or many times, or a class if the clone is expanded.

size,J,D,V,DNA,CDR3
-,TRBJ2-6,TRBD1,TRBV19,TGTGCCAGTAGTATCGGCACAGGGGTCTCTGGGGCCAACGTCCTGACTTTC,CASSIGTGVSGANVLTF
-,TRBJ1-2,TRBD1,TRBV5-6,TGTGCCAGCAGCCTTGGACAGGGGAACTATGGCTACACCTTC,CASSLGQGNYGYTF
-,TRBJ2-1,-,TRBV5-6,TGTGCCAGCAGCTTGGACTGGCGACTAGCCTACAATGAGCAGTTCTTC,CASSLDWRLAYNEQFF
-,TRBJ2-3,TRBD2,TRBV15,TGTGCCACCAGCAGAGATCTGTGGGGGGGGAGCACAGATACGCAGTATTTT,CATSRDLWGGSTDTQYF
medium-sized,TRBJ2-6,-,TRBV20-1,TGCAGTGCTAGTGGGAGGGGGCGTCACTCTGGGGCCAACGTCCTGACTTTC,CSASGRGRHSGANVLTF
-,TRBJ1-6,-,TRBV7-8,TGTGCCAGCAGCTTGAGGGTCGATGAATCACCCCTCCACTTT,CASSLRVDESPLHF
once,TRBJ1-1,TRBD1,TRBV5-5,TGTGCCAGCAGCTTCTTTAACAGGGGCCTGGATGCTTTCTTT,CASSFFNRGLDAFF
-,TRBJ2-2,TRBD1,TRBV28,TGTGCCAGCAGTTTGCCGAGGGACAGTTACACCGGGGAGCTGTTTTTT,CASSLPRDSYTGELFF
few,TRBJ2-7,-,TRBV6-2/TRBV6-3,TGTGCCAGCAGTTATTTTCAGAACGAGCAGTACTTC,CASSYFQNEQYF
-,TRBJ1-5,-,TRBV10-1,TGCGCCAGCAGTGAGCAGGGTCACAATCAGCCCCAGCATTTT,CASSEQGHNQPQHF
-,TRBJ2-1,-,TRBV6-5,TGTGCCAGCAGTCGGGGCGGGAACTACAATGAGCAGTTCTTC,CASSRGGNYNEQFF
-,TRBJ2-2,-,TRBV28,TGTGCCAGTAAAATTCTGGCAGGCTCCGGGGAGCTGTTTTTT,CASKILAGSGELFF
-,TRBJ1-2,-,TRBV5-1,TGCGCCAGCAGCTTGGACCTCGGTGGGAGCTATGGCTACACCTTC,CASSLDLGGSYGYTF
-,TRBJ2-5,-,TRBV4-3,TGCGCCAGCAGCAGGGGGTACGGAGAGACCCAGTACTTC,CASSRGYGETQYF
-,TRBJ1-5,-,TRBV6-5,TGTGCCAGCAGTCAGGGGAATCAGCCCCAGCATTTT,CASSQGNQPQHF
few,TRBJ1-6,-,TRBV5-6,TGTGCCAGCAGCTCCGCAAGCGGTACGTCTTCACCCCTCCACTTT,CASSSASGTSSPLHF
-,TRBJ2-2,-,TRBV19,TGTGCCACCTCGACAGGGAGGCACACCGGGGAGCTGTTTTTT,CATSTGRHTGELFF
-,TRBJ2-5,TRBD1,TRBV5-1,TGCGCCAGCAGAGGGACAGGGGTCCGCGAGACCCAGTACTTC,CASRGTGVRETQYF
-,TRBJ1-5,TRBD1,TRBV9,TGTGCCAGCAGCGTGTCCGGGACAGGGGATCAGCCCCAGCATTTT,CASSVSGTGDQPQHF
-,TRBJ2-1,TRBD1,TRBV11-3,TGTGCCAGCAGTTACGGACAGGAGAAGTTCTTC,CASSYGQEKFF
once,TRBJ2-7,-,TRBV6-1,TGTGCCAGCAGTGAAGCGCCAGGAAGCTCCTACGAGCAGTACTTC,CASSEAPGSSYEQYF
-,TRBJ1-6,-,TRBV13,TGTGCCACAGGCCCGGGGGAGATGAATTCACCCCTCCACTTT,CATGPGEMNSPLHF
-,TRBJ2-3,TRBD2,TRBV9,TGTGCCAGCAGCGTAGGAGTAGCGGGGAGCCTTGATACGCAGTATTTT,CASSVGVAGSLDTQYF
-,TRBJ1-5,-,TRBV3-1/TRBV3-2,TGTGCCAGCAGCCAAGCAGGCCCGAATCAGCCCCAGCATTTT,CASSQAGPNQPQHF
-,TRBJ2-6,TRBD1,TRBV27,TGTGCCAGCAGTTTAGGCAGGGGGACCCCTGGGGCCAACGTCCTGACTTTC,CASSLGRGTPGANVLTF
-,TRBJ2-3,TRBD1,TRBV2,TGTGCCAGCAGTGACACAGGGGCTATTAGCACAGATACGCAGTATTTT,CASSDTGAISTDTQYF
-,TRBJ2-5,-,TRBV14,TGTGCCAGCAGCCAGGAGGTCCGGAAGACCCAGTACTTC,CASSQEVRKTQYF
few,TRBJ1-1,-,TRBV18,TGTGCCAGCTCACCATTAGCAGTGAACACTGAAGCTTTCTTT,CASSPLAVNTEAFF
-,TRBJ2-3,-,TRBV5-1,TGCGCCAGCAGCTTGTCTTACGGGGATACGCAGTATTTT,CASSLSYGDTQYF
-,TRBJ1-2,-,TRBV29-1,TGCAGCGCCTCGGTCCTCTATGGCTACACCTTC,CSASVLYGYTF
once,TRBJ1-2,-,TRBV11-2,TGTGCCAGCAGCTTTGTACAGGGCTATGGCTACACCTTC,CASSFVQGYGYTF
-,TRBJ1-1,-,TRBV27,TGTGCCAGCAGTTTTACAGGAACAGAAGCTTTCTTT,CASSFTGTEAFF
-,TRBJ1-1,-,TRBV7-9,TGTGCCAGCAGCCTTAAGGGGGTCGCTGAAGCTTTCTTT,CASSLKGVAEAFF
-,TRBJ2-7,-,TRBV7-9,TGTGCCAGCAGCCAATCCGCAGGGCACAGCTCCTACGAGCAGTACTTC,CASSQSAGHSSYEQYF
-,TRBJ2-1,-,TRBV18,TGTGCCAGCTCACCACAGAGACAGTCCTACAATGAGCAGTTCTTC,CASSPQRQSYNEQFF
-,TRBJ2-7,-,TRBV6-5,TGTGCCTCCACCCCGGTCCTAGGGGGATACGAGCAGTACTTC,CASTPVLGGYEQYF
-,TRBJ2-1,TRBD2,TRBV25-1,TGTGCCAGCAGTGAGTCCCCTAGCGGGAGCTTCTATGAGCAGTTCTTC,CASSESPSGSFYEQFF